This entry describes one TCR beta chain. Its specificity is not known. The sample belongs to a study of siplizumab effects on memory and regulatory T cells. The V gene lost 6 bases and the J gene lost 7 bases, with 16 bases spanning the gap. The CDR3 consists of 12 residues. Germline V gene sequence: CDR1 SQVTM, CDR2 ANQGSEA. Each sample had 95,000 to 100,000 TCR templates assayed. Some clones are missing from TCRdb's copy, which holds only in-frame ones; the method was immunoSEQ multiplex PCR. This sample has 90,000 to 95,000 clones; roughly 93% occur once, and the top ten carry approximately 5.9%. Whole-study results and caveats: With siplizumab, mappable alloreactive CD4+ clones averaged around 65% Treg-derived, versus more than 25% in controls. Among alloreactive clones, only a minor fraction mapped to unstimulated subsets. The apparent diversity of naive T cells exceeded that of memory cells, and naive T cells seemed to make a major contribution to the alloresponse.

This chain uses TRBV29-1 with TRBJ2-7, with D uncertain. The clonotype comes from a human donor in good health. Material for sequencing was CD8+ T cells sorted from blood. CDR3 region: CSVETDQVEQYF. The CDR3 DNA is TGCAGCGTGGAGACTGATCAGGTTGAGCAGTACTTC.